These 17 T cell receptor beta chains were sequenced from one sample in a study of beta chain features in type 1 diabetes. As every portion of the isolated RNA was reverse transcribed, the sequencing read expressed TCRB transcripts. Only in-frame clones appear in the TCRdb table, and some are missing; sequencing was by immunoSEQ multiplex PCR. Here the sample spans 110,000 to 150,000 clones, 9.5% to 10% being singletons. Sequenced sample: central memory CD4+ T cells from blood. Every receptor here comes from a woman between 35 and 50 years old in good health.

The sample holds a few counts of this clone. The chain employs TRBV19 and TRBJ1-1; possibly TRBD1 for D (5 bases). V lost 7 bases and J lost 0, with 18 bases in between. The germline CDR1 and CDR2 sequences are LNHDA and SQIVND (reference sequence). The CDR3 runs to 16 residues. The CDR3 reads CASMDGRGTMNTEAFF. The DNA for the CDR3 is TGTGCCAGTATGGACGGAAGGGGAACAATGAACACTGAAGCTTTCTTT. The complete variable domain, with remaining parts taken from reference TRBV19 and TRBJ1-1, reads DGGITQSPKYLFRKEGQNVTLSCEQNLNHDAMYWYRQDPGQGLRLIYYSQIVNDFQKGDIAEGYSVSREKKESFPLTVTSAQKNPTAFYLCASMDGRGTMNTEAFFGQGTRLTVV.

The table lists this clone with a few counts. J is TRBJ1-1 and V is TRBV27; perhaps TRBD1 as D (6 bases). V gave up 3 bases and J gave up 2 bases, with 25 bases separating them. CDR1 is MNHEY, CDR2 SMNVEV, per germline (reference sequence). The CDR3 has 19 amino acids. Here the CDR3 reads CASSFSLLVRGRVNTEAFF. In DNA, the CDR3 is TGTGCCAGCAGTTTCTCGCTCCTTGTCAGGGGTAGGGTTAACACTGAAGCTTTCTTT.

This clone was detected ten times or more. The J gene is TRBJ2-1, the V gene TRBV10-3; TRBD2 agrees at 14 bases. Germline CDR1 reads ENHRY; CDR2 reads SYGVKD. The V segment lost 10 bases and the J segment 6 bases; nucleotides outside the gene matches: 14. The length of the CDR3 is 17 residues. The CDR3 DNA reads TGTGCCACTGGTGGGACTAGCGGGGGTAGCTGGGCCAATGAGCAGTTCTTC. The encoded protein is CATGGTSGGSWANEQFF.

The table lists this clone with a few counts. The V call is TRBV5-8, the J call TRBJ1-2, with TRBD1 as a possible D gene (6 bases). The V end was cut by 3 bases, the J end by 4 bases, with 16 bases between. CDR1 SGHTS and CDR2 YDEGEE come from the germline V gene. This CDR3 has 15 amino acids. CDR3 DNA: TGTGCCAGCAGCTCCGACACAGGGTATACCTATGGCTACACCTTC. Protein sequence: CASSSDTGYTYGYTF.

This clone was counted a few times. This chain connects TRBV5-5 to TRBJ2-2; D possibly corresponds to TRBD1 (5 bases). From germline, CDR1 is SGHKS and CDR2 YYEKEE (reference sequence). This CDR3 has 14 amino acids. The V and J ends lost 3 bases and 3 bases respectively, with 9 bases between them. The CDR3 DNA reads TGTGCCAGCAGCTCCCAGGGCCACACCGGGGAGCTGTTTTTT. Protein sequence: CASSSQGHTGELFF.

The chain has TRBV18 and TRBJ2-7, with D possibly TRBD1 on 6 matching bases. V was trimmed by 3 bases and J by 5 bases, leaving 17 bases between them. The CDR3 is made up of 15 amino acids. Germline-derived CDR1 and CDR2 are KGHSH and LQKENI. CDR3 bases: TGTGCCAGCTCACCTTTAATGGACAGTGTCGACGAGCAGTACTTC. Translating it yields CASSPLMDSVDEQYF.

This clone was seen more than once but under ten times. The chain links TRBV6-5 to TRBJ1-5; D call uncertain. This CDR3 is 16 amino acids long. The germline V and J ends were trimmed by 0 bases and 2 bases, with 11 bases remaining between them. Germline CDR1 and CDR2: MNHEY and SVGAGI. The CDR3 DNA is TGTGCCAGCAGTTACTCGAACACTGGAGGCAATCAGCCCCAGCATTTT. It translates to CASSYSNTGGNQPQHF.

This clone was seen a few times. The CDR3 nucleotides are TGTGCCAGCAGCCCCCGCCCGGGTTGGTACGAGCAGTACTTC. Translation: CASSPRPGWYEQYF. V gene TRBV9 combines with J gene TRBJ2-7; D gene ambiguous. The ends were cut back, 4 bases at V and 4 bases at J, with 15 bases in the middle. From germline, CDR1 is SGDLS and CDR2 YYNGEE. The CDR3 sequence is 14 residues long.

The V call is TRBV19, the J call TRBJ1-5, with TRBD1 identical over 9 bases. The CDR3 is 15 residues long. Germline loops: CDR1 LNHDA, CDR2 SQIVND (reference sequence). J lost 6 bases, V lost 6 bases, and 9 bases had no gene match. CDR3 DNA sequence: TGTGCCAGTAGGGACAGGGGTGGGTCAGGTCAGCCCCAGCATTTT. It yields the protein CASRDRGGSGQPQHF.

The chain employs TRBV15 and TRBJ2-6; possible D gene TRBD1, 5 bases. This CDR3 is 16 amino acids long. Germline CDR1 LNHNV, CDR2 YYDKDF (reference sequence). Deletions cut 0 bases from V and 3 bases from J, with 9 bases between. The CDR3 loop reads CATSRDKGVGANVLTF. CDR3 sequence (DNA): TGTGCCACCAGCAGAGATAAAGGGGTTGGGGCCAACGTCCTGACTTTC. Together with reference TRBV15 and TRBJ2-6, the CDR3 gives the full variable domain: DAMVIQNPRYQVTQFGKPVTLSCSQTLNHNVMYWYQQKSSQAPKLLFHYYDKDFNNEADTPDNFQSRRPNTSFCFLDIRSPGLGDTAMYLCATSRDKGVGANVLTFGAGSRLTVL.

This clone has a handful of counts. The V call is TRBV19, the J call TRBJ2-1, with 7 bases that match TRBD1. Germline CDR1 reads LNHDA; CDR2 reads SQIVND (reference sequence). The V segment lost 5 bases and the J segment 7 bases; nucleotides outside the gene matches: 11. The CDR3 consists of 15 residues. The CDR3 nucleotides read TGTGCCAGTAGTCCCGGGACAGTTTGGGGGAATGAGCAGTTCTTC. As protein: CASSPGTVWGNEQFF.

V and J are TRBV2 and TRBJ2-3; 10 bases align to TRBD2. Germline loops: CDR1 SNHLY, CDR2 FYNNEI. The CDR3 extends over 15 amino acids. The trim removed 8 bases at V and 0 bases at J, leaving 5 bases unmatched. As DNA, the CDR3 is TGTGCCAGCGCTAGCGGGGGCACTAGCACAGATACGCAGTATTTT. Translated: CASASGGTSTDTQYF.

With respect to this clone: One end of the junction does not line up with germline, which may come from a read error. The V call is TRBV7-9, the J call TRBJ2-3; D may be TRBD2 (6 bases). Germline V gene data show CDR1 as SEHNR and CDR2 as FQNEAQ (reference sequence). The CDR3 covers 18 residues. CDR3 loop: CASSVARGTIASTDTQYF. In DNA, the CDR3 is TGTGCCAGCAGCGTAGCTCGGGGGACCATCGCTAGCACAGATACGCAGTATTTT.

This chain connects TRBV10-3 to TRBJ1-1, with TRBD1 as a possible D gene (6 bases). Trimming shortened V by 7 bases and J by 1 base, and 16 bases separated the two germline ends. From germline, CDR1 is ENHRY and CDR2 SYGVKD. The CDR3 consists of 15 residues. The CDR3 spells CAITGGGAWNTEAFF. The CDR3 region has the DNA TGTGCCATCACTGGCGGGGGGGCCTGGAACACTGAAGCTTTCTTT.

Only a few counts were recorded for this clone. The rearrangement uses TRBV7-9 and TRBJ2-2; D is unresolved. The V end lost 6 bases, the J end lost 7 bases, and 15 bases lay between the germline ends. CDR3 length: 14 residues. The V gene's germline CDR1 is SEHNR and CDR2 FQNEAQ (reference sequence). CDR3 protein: CASSTEVNHGELFF. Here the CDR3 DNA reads TGTGCCAGCAGTACAGAAGTAAACCACGGGGAGCTGTTTTTT.

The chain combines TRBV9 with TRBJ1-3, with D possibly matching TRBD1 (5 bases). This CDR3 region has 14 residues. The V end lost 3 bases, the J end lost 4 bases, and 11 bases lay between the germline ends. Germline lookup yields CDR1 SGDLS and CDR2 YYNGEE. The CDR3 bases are TGTGCCAGCAGCGCCGGACACAGGGGAAACACCATATATTTT. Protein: CASSAGHRGNTIYF.

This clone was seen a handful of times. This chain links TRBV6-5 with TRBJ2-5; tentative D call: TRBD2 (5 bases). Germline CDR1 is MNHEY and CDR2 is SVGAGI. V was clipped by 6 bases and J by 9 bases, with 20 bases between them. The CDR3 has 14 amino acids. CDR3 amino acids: CASSPIPGPGAQYF. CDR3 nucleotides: TGTGCCAGCAGCCCTATACCGGGTCCCGGGGCCCAGTACTTC.